This T cell receptor (beta chain) was sequenced during a study of CD8 T cells in Susac syndrome. Points from the study as a whole: That the number of individuals in its TCR sequencing and HLA analysis was relatively small was acknowledged by the study.

The multiple sclerosis controls, all treatment-naive patients, had relapsing-remitting disease that was stable or active. FACS was used to enrich TEMRA cells, whereas the CD8+ and CD4+ T cells were obtained by negative isolation. Reverse transcription of roughly 0.5 to 1 ug RNA was carried out with random hexamers. TCRdb re-called the immunoSEQ multiplex PCR reads through MiXCR, storing one row per CDR3 protein. The sample holds some 300,000 distinct CDR3 sequences, 85% seen once. Remarks on this clonotype: What it binds is not known.

The ends were cut back, 0 bases at V and 8 bases at J, with 4 bases in the middle. The CDR3 is made up of 11 amino acids. The sample comprised CD8+ T cells from PBMCs. The gene calls are TRBV23-1 and TRBJ1-2; D remains ambiguous. TRBV23-1 is labeled an ORF, and its function is uncertain. This receptor was identified in a human donor with multiple sclerosis. This CDR3 reads CASSQSKGYTF. CDR3 in DNA: TGCGCCAGCAGTCAATCCAAGGGCTACACCTTC.